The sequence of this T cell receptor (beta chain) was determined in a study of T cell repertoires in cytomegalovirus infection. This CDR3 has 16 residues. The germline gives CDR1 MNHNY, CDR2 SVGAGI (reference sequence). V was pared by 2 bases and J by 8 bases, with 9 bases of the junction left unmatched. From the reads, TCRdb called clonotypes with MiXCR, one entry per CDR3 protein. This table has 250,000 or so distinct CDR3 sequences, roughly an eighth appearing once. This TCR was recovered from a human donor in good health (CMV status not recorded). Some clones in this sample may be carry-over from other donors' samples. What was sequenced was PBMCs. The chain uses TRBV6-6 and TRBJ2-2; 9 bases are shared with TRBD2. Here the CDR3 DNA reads TGTGCCAGCAGTTACCTGCGCGGGGGGGCGTCAGGGGAGCTGTTTTTT. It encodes CASSYLRGGASGELFF.